Following are 28 T cell receptor beta chains from one sample sequenced in a study of cytomegalovirus exposure and HLA in healthy donors. The table came from immunoSEQ multiplex PCR; TCRdb's copy has only in-frame clones and leaves some out. The profile shows over 85,000 clones, around 93% of them singletons. The sequencing sample was made of PBMCs. The receptor set was obtained from a woman in her twenties or thirties in good health and CMV-seropositive.

The chain joins TRBV19 to TRBJ2-1; D gene ambiguous. V was cut by 5 bases and J by 4 bases, with 9 bases left in between. Germline lookup yields CDR1 LNHDA and CDR2 SQIVND (reference sequence). The CDR3 length is 13 residues. In nucleotides, the CDR3 is TGTGCCAGTAGTCCGACGGAGTACAATGAGCAGTTCTTC. Protein: CASSPTEYNEQFF.

V gene TRBV7-9 combines with J gene TRBJ2-7, with 8 bases that match TRBD2. In germline, CDR1 is SEHNR, CDR2 FQNEAQ (reference sequence). With 5 bases clipped from V and 2 bases from J, the junction kept 20 bases outside the gene matches. The CDR3 contains 19 residues. As DNA, the CDR3 is TGTGCCAGCAGCCTACCCTCGGGGCTATTAGCGGGACGTCCCTACGAGCAGTACTTC. Amino acids: CASSLPSGLLAGRPYEQYF.

V is TRBV5-1 and J is TRBJ2-5, with TRBD1 matching over 7 bases. The length of the CDR3 is 16 residues. Looked up from germline, CDR1 is SGHRS and CDR2 is YFSETQ. Trimming removed 5 bases from V and 4 bases from J; junction bases left unmatched: 14. In nucleotides, the CDR3 is TGCGCCAGCAGTCAAACCCAGGGGACAGTAAGAGAGACCCAGTACTTC. It yields the protein CASSQTQGTVRETQYF.

The gene calls are TRBV5-1 and TRBJ2-1; D gene ambiguous. The germline CDR1 and CDR2 sequences are SGHRS and YFSETQ. The germline V and J ends were trimmed by 0 bases and 8 bases, with 18 bases remaining between them. CDR3 length equals 16 residues. Here the CDR3 DNA reads TGCGCCAGCAGCTTGGGGCAGGCCGGTGCGTTTGATGAGCAGTTCTTC. Translating gives CASSLGQAGAFDEQFF.

V usage is TRBV2 and J usage is TRBJ2-7; D unclear. CDR3 length equals 15 residues. Per germline, CDR1 SNHLY and CDR2 FYNNEI. V was shortened by 5 bases and J by 4 bases, with 18 bases between the two germline ends. The CDR3 sequence is CASSLRLWVQYEQYF. CDR3 DNA: TGTGCCAGCAGTTTAAGACTTTGGGTGCAGTACGAGCAGTACTTC.

V gene TRBV11-2 combines with J gene TRBJ1-5; tentative D call: TRBD1 (5 bases). The CDR3 runs 14 residues. Trimming pared 3 bases from V and 2 bases from J, leaving 8 bases between. Germline V gives CDR1 SGHAT, CDR2 FQNNGV. The CDR3 here is CASSFQGGNQPQHF. The CDR3 DNA reads as TGTGCCAGCAGCTTTCAGGGTGGCAATCAGCCCCAGCATTTT.

This clone was found a few times. The CDR3: CASSLAGIETQYF. The CDR3, as DNA: TGTGCCAGCAGCTTAGCTGGCATAGAGACCCAGTACTTC. The chain couples TRBV7-8 to TRBJ2-5; D gene ambiguous. This CDR3 region has 13 residues. Germline V gene sequence: CDR1 SGHVS, CDR2 FQNEAQ. The V end was cut by 0 bases, the J end by 4 bases, with 6 bases between.

In DNA form, the CDR3 reads TGTGCCAGCAGCTCAGACTTCCTCAGTGAGCAGTTCTTC. Translating it yields CASSSDFLSEQFF. The J gene is TRBJ2-1, the V gene TRBV7-8; D uncertain. There are 13 residues in the CDR3. CDR1 SGHVS and CDR2 FQNEAQ come from the germline V gene. Trimming took off 4 bases at V and 9 bases at J, with 13 bases between the two ends.

The chain couples TRBV7-9 to TRBJ1-1, with 7 bases aligning to TRBD1. CDR3 size: 16 residues. Germline trimming cut 1 base from V and 11 bases from J; bases unmatched to any gene: 16. Looked up from germline, CDR1 is SEHNR and CDR2 is FQNEAQ (reference sequence). In DNA form, the CDR3 reads TGTGCCAGCAGCTTAGGGGCAACGACAGGGTCTGTGTTTGCTTTCTTT. This gives the protein CASSLGATTGSVFAFF.

V and J are TRBV7-2 and TRBJ2-1; 10 bases map to TRBD2. The CDR3 spans 15 residues. Germline values: CDR1 SGHTA, CDR2 FQGNSA. V shed 5 bases and J 8 bases; nucleotides not matched to a gene: 9. In nucleotides, the CDR3 is TGTGCCAGCAGCCTCGGACCGGGACTAGCGTATGAGCAGTTCTTC. It translates to CASSLGPGLAYEQFF.

The chain is built from TRBV14 and TRBJ1-4; D ambiguous. In germline, CDR1 is SGHDN, CDR2 FVKESK. The CDR3 contains 11 residues. V shed 5 bases and J shed 8 bases, with 6 bases lying between them. The CDR3 coding sequence is TGTGCCAGCAGCGGCGGGGAAAAACTGTTTTTT. This sequence encodes CASSGGEKLFF. The entire variable domain, with the rest obtained from reference TRBV14 and TRBJ1-4, is as follows: EAGVTQFPSHSVIEKGQTVTLRCDPISGHDNLYWYRRVMGKEIKFLLHFVKESKQDESGMPNNRFLAERTGGTYSTLKVQPAELEDSGVYFCASSGGEKLFFGSGTQLSVL.

This clone showed up just once. CDR3 in DNA: TGTGCCAGCAGGACTGGACAGATCTACGAGCAGTACTTC. It is translated as CASRTGQIYEQYF. The chain carries TRBV28 and TRBJ2-7, with D perhaps matching TRBD1 (6 bases). CDR1 MDHEN and CDR2 SYDVKM come from the germline V gene. There are 13 residues in the CDR3. V was shortened by 6 bases and J by 3 bases, with 12 bases between the two germline ends.

The gene calls are TRBV5-6 and TRBJ2-1; TRBD2 aligns across 12 bases. The CDR3 covers 14 residues. The germline gives CDR1 SGHDT, CDR2 YYEEEE. V trimming: 3 bases; J trimming: 15 bases; junction bases outside the gene matches: 10. The CDR3 here is CASSSRTSGTPSFF. In nucleotides, the CDR3 is TGTGCCAGCAGCTCGAGGACTAGCGGGACCCCTTCGTTCTTC. Variable domain in full (rest from reference TRBV5-6 and TRBJ2-1): DAGVTQSPTHLIKTRGQQVTLRCSPKSGHDTVSWYQQALGQGPQFIFQYYEEEERQRGNFPDRFSGHQFPNYSSELNVNALLLGDSALYLCASSSRTSGTPSFFGPGTRLTVL.

The chain combines TRBV27 with TRBJ1-2; 8 positions agree with TRBD1. V lost 5 bases and J lost 0; bases outside the gene matches: 5. CDR3 length equals 15 residues. Germline lookup yields CDR1 MNHEY and CDR2 SMNVEV (reference sequence). CDR3 amino acids: CASSADRDPNYGYTF. For the CDR3, the DNA is TGTGCCAGCAGTGCGGACAGGGATCCTAACTATGGCTACACCTTC.

The V call is TRBV7-9, the J call TRBJ1-5, with 7 bases fitting TRBD1. Germline-derived CDR1 and CDR2 are SEHNR and FQNEAQ (reference sequence). CDR3 size: 14 residues. The V segment lost 8 bases and the J segment 3 bases; nucleotides outside the gene matches: 7. The CDR3 coding sequence is TGTGCCAGCGGCCCCGGGACAGACAATCAGCCCCAGCATTTT. This sequence encodes CASGPGTDNQPQHF.

The V gene is TRBV28, the J gene TRBJ1-4; 12 bases are a match to TRBD1. CDR3 length equals 15 residues. In germline, CDR1 is MDHEN, CDR2 SYDVKM. V shed 3 bases and J 11 bases; nucleotides not matched to a gene: 7. CDR3 sequence: CASSFLGTGGGKLFF. The CDR3 region has the DNA TGTGCCAGCAGTTTCCTCGGGACAGGGGGCGGTAAACTGTTTTTT. Complete variable domain (other parts from reference TRBV28 and TRBJ1-4): DVKVTQSSRYLVKRTGEKVFLECVQDMDHENMFWYRQDPGLGLRLIYFSYDVKMKEKGDIPEGYSVSREKKERFSLILESASTNQTSMYLCASSFLGTGGGKLFFGSGTQLSVL.

The chain is built from TRBV5-4 and TRBJ1-2; D call uncertain. CDR1 SGHNT and CDR2 YYREEE come from the germline V gene (reference sequence). This CDR3 comprises 14 residues. V was shortened by 1 base and J by 2 bases, with 9 bases between the two germline ends. CDR3 nucleotides: TGTGCCAGCAGCTTGAACGCCGGGAACTATGGCTACACCTTC. It yields the protein CASSLNAGNYGYTF.

This clone has just one count. The gene calls are TRBV28 and TRBJ2-1, with D perhaps TRBD2 (5 bases). V gave up 8 bases and J gave up 6 bases, with 17 bases separating them. The length of the CDR3 is 14 residues. In germline, CDR1 is MDHEN, CDR2 SYDVKM. CDR3 in DNA: TGTGCCAGCCGAGACGGGAAGGTCGGCAATGAGCAGTTCTTC. Protein sequence: CASRDGKVGNEQFF.

The chain combines TRBV5-1 with TRBJ2-2; maybe TRBD2 (7 bases). Germline loops: CDR1 SGHRS, CDR2 YFSETQ. This CDR3 contains 16 residues. The germline V and J ends were trimmed by 0 bases and 4 bases, with 13 bases remaining between them. CDR3 residues: CASSLVRGAGTGELFF. CDR3 coding DNA: TGCGCCAGCAGCTTGGTTCGGGGGGCAGGCACCGGGGAGCTGTTTTTT.

V usage is TRBV27 and J usage is TRBJ1-5; D perhaps matches TRBD1 (5 bases). The germline V and J ends were trimmed by 4 bases and 4 bases, with 8 bases remaining between them. Germline CDR1 and CDR2: MNHEY and SMNVEV (reference sequence). The CDR3 loop spans 13 amino acids. The CDR3 region has the DNA TGTGCCAGCAGTTGGGGGACTAATCAGCCCCAGCATTTT. Protein product: CASSWGTNQPQHF.

This clone was detected once. The rearrangement joins TRBV2 to TRBJ2-7, with TRBD2 matching 11 bases. The V gene's germline CDR1 is SNHLY and CDR2 FYNNEI. This CDR3 has 16 amino acids. V gave up 4 bases and J gave up 3 bases; unmatched junction bases: 8. The CDR3: CASSARGTSGNYEQYF. CDR3 nucleotides: TGTGCCAGCAGTGCTCGAGGGACTAGCGGCAACTACGAGCAGTACTTC.

The V and J genes are TRBV10-1 and TRBJ1-3; D is undetermined. V was shortened by 4 bases and J by 4 bases, with 8 bases between the two germline ends. The CDR3 is made up of 13 amino acids. Germline V gene sequence: CDR1 WNHNN, CDR2 SYGVQD (reference sequence). The DNA for the CDR3 is TGCGCCAGCAGTGCGACCGGGGGAAACACCATATATTTT. Protein: CASSATGGNTIYF.

The rearrangement links TRBV6-6 to TRBJ1-5; D gene ambiguous. Trimming shortened V by 4 bases and J by 7 bases, and 14 bases separated the two germline ends. CDR1 and CDR2 (germline): MNHNY, SVGAGI (reference sequence). This CDR3 has 14 amino acids. CDR3 nucleotides: TGTGCCAGCAGTTCCCACAAGACATGGCAGCCCCAGCATTTT. Translated, it gives CASSSHKTWQPQHF.

The rearrangement joins TRBV11-2 to TRBJ2-2; 16 positions agree with TRBD2. V dropped 5 bases and J dropped 0; count of bases not matched to a gene: 6. The CDR3 totals 19 residues. Germline V gene sequence: CDR1 SGHAT, CDR2 FQNNGV. CDR3 nucleotides: TGTGCCAGCAGCATGGGACTAGCGGGAGGGCCCCCGAACACCGGGGAGCTGTTTTTT. This codes for CASSMGLAGGPPNTGELFF. Using reference TRBV11-2 and TRBJ2-2 for the parts outside the CDR3, the full variable domain is EAGVAQSPRYKIIEKRQSVAFWCNPISGHATLYWYQQILGQGPKLLIQFQNNGVVDDSQLPKDRFSAERLKGVDSTLKIQPAKLEDSAVYLCASSMGLAGGPPNTGELFFGEGSRLTVL.

V and J are TRBV5-4 and TRBJ2-3, with a tentative D call TRBD2 (5 bases). This CDR3 contains 14 residues. V was shortened by 0 bases and J by 3 bases, with 8 bases between the two germline ends. Germline assignment: CDR1 SGHNT and CDR2 YYREEE (reference sequence). This chain's CDR3 is CASSLAGVTDTQYF. The DNA of the CDR3 is TGTGCCAGCAGCTTGGCCGGGGTTACAGATACGCAGTATTTT.

The CDR3 loop reads CASSRGNQYNEQFF. Here the CDR3 DNA reads TGTGCCAGCAGTAGGGGGAATCAATACAATGAGCAGTTCTTC. The rearrangement joins TRBV7-2 to TRBJ2-1; D is possibly TRBD1 (6 bases). The germline V gene has CDR1 SGHTA and CDR2 FQGNSA. Trimming shortened V by 6 bases and J by 4 bases, and 13 bases separated the two germline ends. The CDR3 length is 14 residues. The full variable domain, its missing parts supplied by reference TRBV7-2 and TRBJ2-1, is GAGVSQSPSNKVTEKGKDVELRCDPISGHTALYWYRQSLGQGLEFLIYFQGNSAPDKSGLPSDRFSAERTGGSVSTLTIQRTQQEDSAVYLCASSRGNQYNEQFFGPGTRLTVL.

The chain carries TRBV6-1 and TRBJ1-5; perhaps TRBD1 as D (6 bases). CDR3 length equals 15 residues. Germline loops: CDR1 MNHNS, CDR2 SASEGT. V gave up 4 bases and J gave up 0 bases, with 10 bases separating them. The CDR3 bases are TGTGCCAGCAGTGCGACAGGTAATAGCAATCAGCCCCAGCATTTT. This codes for CASSATGNSNQPQHF.

The gene calls are TRBV28 and TRBJ2-3, with D maybe TRBD2 (7 bases). CDR3 length equals 18 residues. The germline CDR1 and CDR2 sequences are MDHEN and SYDVKM. V shed 3 bases and J shed 6 bases, with 25 bases lying between them. The CDR3 sequence: CASSFASGQGILVDTQYF. CDR3 nucleotides: TGTGCCAGCAGTTTTGCTAGCGGCCAGGGGATTTTAGTCGATACGCAGTATTTT.